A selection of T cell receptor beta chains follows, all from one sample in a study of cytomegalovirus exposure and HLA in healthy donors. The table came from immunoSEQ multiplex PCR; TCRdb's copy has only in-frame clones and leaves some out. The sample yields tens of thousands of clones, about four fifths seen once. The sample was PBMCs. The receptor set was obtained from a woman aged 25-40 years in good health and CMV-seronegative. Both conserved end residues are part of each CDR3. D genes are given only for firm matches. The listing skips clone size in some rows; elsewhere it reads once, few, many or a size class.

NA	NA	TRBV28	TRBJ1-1	TGTGCCAGCAGTTTATCCAACGGGGAGCGCACTGAAGCTTTCTTT	CASSLSNGERTEAFF
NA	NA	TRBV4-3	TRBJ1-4	TGCGCCAGCAGCGGGCCCCGGGCGGGGGATGAAAAACTGTTTTTT	CASSGPRAGDEKLFF
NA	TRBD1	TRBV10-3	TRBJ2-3	TGTGCCATCAGTGATCGGGCAGGGGGAAAGGGCACAGATACGCAGTATTTT	CAISDRAGGKGTDTQYF
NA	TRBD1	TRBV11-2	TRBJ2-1	TGTGCCAGCAGCTTACGACAGGGGACCTACAATGAGCAGTTCTTC	CASSLRQGTYNEQFF
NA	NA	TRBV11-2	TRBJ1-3	TGTGCCAGCAGCTTAGATTACAGGTCCTCTGGAAACACCATATATTTT	CASSLDYRSSGNTIYF
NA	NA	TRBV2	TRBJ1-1	TGTGCCAGCAGTGAAATGGAGATCATGAACACTGAAGCTTTCTTT	CASSEMEIMNTEAFF
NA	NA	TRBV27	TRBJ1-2	TGTGCCAGCAGTTTACGCGGGGTACCTCATATCGGGTATGGCTACACCTTC	CASSLRGVPHIGYGYTF
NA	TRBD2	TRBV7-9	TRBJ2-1	TGTGCCAGCAGCTTATTCAGCGGGGGGGCCTACAATGAGCAGTTCTTC	CASSLFSGGAYNEQFF
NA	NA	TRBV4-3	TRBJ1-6	TGCGCCAGCAGCCAAGAGGGAAGGGAGAGTTCACCCCTCCACTTT	CASSQEGRESSPLHF
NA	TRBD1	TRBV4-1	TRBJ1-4	TGCGCCAGCAGCCCGGGACAGGGGGCTTCTAATGAAAAACTGTTTTTT	CASSPGQGASNEKLFF
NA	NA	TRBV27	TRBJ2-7	TGTGCCAGCAGTTTCACCACTCCCAACTACGAGCAGTACTTC	CASSFTTPNYEQYF
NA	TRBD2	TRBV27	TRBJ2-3	TGTGCCAGCAGTCCTCTCCGACTAGCGGGGGAAATAGATACGCAGTATTTT	CASSPLRLAGEIDTQYF
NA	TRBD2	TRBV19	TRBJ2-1	TGTGCCAGTAGTGGAGAACTAGCGGGGGGGCTCAATGAGCAGTTCTTC	CASSGELAGGLNEQFF
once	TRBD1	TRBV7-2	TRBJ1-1	TGTGCCAGCAGCTTAGTTCAGGGGGCGAGGACTGAAGCTTTCTTT	CASSLVQGARTEAFF
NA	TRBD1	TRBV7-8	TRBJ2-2	TGTGCCAGCAGCGGGGACAGGGAGGGAAACACCGGGGAGCTGTTTTTT	CASSGDREGNTGELFF
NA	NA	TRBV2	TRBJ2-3	TGTGCCAGCAGTGAACAGGGGGGTATTACAGATACGCAGTATTTT	CASSEQGGITDTQYF
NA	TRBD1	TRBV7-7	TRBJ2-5	TGTGCTAGCAGCTCCTCGGCGGGACAGGGAAAAGAGACCCAGTACTTC	CASSSSAGQGKETQYF
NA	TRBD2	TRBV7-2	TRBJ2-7	TGTGCCAGCAGCACGACTAGCGGGGGGCTCTACGAGCAGTACTTC	CASSTTSGGLYEQYF
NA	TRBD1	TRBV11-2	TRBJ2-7	TGTGCCAGCAGCTCCGGGACAGGGGCCGAGCAGTACTTC	CASSSGTGAEQYF